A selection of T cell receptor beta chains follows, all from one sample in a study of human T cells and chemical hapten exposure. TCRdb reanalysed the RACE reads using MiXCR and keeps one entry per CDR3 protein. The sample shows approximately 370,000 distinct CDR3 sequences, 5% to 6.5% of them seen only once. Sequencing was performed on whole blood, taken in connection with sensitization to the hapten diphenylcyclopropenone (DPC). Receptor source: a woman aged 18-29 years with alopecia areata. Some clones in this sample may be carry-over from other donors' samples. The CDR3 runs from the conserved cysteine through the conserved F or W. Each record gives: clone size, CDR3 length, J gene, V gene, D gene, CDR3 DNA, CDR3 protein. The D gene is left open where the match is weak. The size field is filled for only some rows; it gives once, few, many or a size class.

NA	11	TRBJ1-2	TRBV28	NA	TGTGCCAGCAGTGGACAGATGAGCTACACCTTC	CASSGQMSYTF
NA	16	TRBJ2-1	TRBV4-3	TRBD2	TGCGCCAGCAGCCAAGAAACTAGCGGGGGGGCAAATGAGCAGTTCTTC	CASSQETSGGANEQFF
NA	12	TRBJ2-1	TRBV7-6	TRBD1	TGTGCCAGCAGCTTTTCCGGGACAGGGAAGTTCTTC	CASSFSGTGKFF
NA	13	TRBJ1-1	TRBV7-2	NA	TGTGCCAGCAGCCCAGGGCCACGGACTGAAGCTTTCTTT	CASSPGPRTEAFF
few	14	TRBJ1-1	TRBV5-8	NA	TGTGCCAGCAGCCTGATACTGGTAAACACTGAAGCTTTCTTT	CASSLILVNTEAFF
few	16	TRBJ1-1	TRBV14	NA	TGTGCCAGCAGCCAAGTTGGGTACGACACCAGCTATGAAGCTTTCTTT	CASSQVGYDTSYEAFF
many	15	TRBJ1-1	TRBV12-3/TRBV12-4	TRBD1	TGTGCCAGCAGTTTAGGAGACAGGGGTGTCACTGAAGCTTTCTTT	CASSLGDRGVTEAFF
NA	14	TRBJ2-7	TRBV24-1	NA	TGTGCCACCAGTGATTCACGTATCGGATCTGAGCAGTACTTC	CATSDSRIGSEQYF
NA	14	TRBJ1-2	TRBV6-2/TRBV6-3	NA	TGTGCCAGCAGTTACCAGGGGATTTCGTATGGCTACACCTTC	CASSYQGISYGYTF
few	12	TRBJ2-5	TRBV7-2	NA	TGTGCCAGCAAACGCCCTGGGGAGACCCAGTACTTC	CASKRPGETQYF
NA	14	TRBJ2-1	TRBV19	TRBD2	TGTGCCAGCACCGGACAAGCGGGGGGAAATGAGCAGTTCTTC	CASTGQAGGNEQFF
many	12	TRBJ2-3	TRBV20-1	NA	TGCAGTGCTAAAGGTTACACAGATACGCAGTATTTT	CSAKGYTDTQYF
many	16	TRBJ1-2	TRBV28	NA	TGTGCCAGCAGTTCCGCCGACGGCCGGAGGAGTCATGGCTACACCTTC	CASSSADGRRSHGYTF
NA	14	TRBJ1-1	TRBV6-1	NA	TGTGCCACCGAGTGGGGGGATAAGAGACCTGAAGCTTTCTTT	CATEWGDKRPEAFF
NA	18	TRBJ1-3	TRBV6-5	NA	TGTGCCAGCAGTTACTCCTATTATCTACAGGAGGCCGGAAACACCATATATTTT	CASSYSYYLQEAGNTIYF
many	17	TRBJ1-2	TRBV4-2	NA	TGTGCCAGCAGCCGAACCCTACAGGGACGGGCTAACTATGGCTACACCTTC	CASSRTLQGRANYGYTF
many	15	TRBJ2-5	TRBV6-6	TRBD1	TGTGCCAGCAGCACAGGGGGGAGCGTCCAAGAGACCCAGTACTTC	CASSTGGSVQETQYF
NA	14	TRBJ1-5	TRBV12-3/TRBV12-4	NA	TGTGCCAGCAGTTTCTCGGGGACGGTAAAGGCTCAGCATTTT	CASSFSGTVKAQHF
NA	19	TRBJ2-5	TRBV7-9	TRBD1	TGTGCCAGCAGCCGCCGCCGGGACAGGGGACTCAACCCACAAGAGACCCAGTACTTC	CASSRRRDRGLNPQETQYF
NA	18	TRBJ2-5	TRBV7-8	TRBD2	TGTGCCAGCAGCTTTCCGGGACTAGCGGGGAATTTCCAAGAGACCCAGTACTTC	CASSFPGLAGNFQETQYF
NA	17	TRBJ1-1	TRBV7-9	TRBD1	TGTGCCAGCAGCCCGCACCAGACAGGGGTGTACGACACTGAAGCTTTCTTT	CASSPHQTGVYDTEAFF
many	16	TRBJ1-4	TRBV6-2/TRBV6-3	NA	TGTGCCAGCAGCAAGCCCTTTTACGTCCGGAATGAAAAACTGTTTTTT	CASSKPFYVRNEKLFF
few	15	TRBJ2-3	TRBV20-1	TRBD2	TGCAGTGCTCGACCTAGCGGGGGCCGCACAGATACGCAGTATTTT	CSARPSGGRTDTQYF
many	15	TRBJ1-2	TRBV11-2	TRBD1	TGCGCCAGCAGCTTTACAGGGGAAATCGGCTATGGCTACACCTTC	CASSFTGEIGYGYTF
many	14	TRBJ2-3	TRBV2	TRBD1	TGTGCCAGCAGGCCGGGACAGGGAAAAGATACGCAGTATTTT	CASRPGQGKDTQYF
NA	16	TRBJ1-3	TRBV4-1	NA	TGCGCCAGCAGCCAAAGGGGGGGGAACTCTGGAAACACCATATATTTT	CASSQRGGNSGNTIYF
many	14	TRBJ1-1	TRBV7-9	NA	TGTGCCAGCAGCTTAGCAGTAAGCACAGCTGAAGCTTTCTTT	CASSLAVSTAEAFF